The 16 T cell receptor beta chains reported below all come from one sample, sequenced in a study of blood T cells in healthy people across ages. For the second PCR, which ran for about 7 to 11 cycles, a sample-barcoded 5' primer and a J-beta primer mix were used. MiXCR, applied by TCRdb to the 5' RACE reads, yields one record per CDR3 protein. The sample records 1.6 million or so distinct CDR3 sequences, around 35% being singletons. Sequenced: blood. Source of these receptors: a woman aged 30 to 39 in good health.

This clonotype was recorded many times. The V gene is TRBV29-1, the J gene TRBJ1-2; 7 bases match TRBD1. After removal of 5 bases from V and 4 bases from J, the junction contained 10 bases not matched to a gene. The V gene's germline CDR1 is SQVTM and CDR2 ANQGSEA. The CDR3 runs to 14 residues. Written as DNA, the CDR3 is TGCAGCGTTACAAAAGAACAGGGGTTCTATGGCTACACCTTC. It is translated as CSVTKEQGFYGYTF.

This clonotype is medium-sized within its sample. This chain connects TRBV29-1 to TRBJ2-1, with TRBD2 as a possible D gene (6 bases). Per the germline V gene, CDR1 is SQVTM and CDR2 is ANQGSEA. V was trimmed by 5 bases and J by 4 bases, leaving 15 bases between them. The CDR3 runs to 14 residues. The CDR3 DNA follows: TGCAGCGTTCTGGCTAGCGCATATTACAATGAGCAGTTCTTC. As protein: CSVLASAYYNEQFF.

This chain joins TRBV28 and TRBJ2-3; 14 nucleotides align to TRBD2. V gave up 5 bases and J gave up 14 bases; unmatched junction bases: 12. Germline V gene lookup returns CDR1 MDHEN and CDR2 SYDVKM. The CDR3 runs 15 residues. The DNA of the CDR3 is TGTGCCAGCAGTCTTGGGCCCGGGACTAGCGGGAGTATGTATTTT. Translation: CASSLGPGTSGSMYF.

This chain joins TRBV6-1 and TRBJ2-7; the D is unclear. Trimming left V 8 bases short and J 2 bases short, with 19 bases between. Per germline, CDR1 MNHNS and CDR2 SASEGT. This CDR3 contains 15 residues. The CDR3 DNA sequence: TGTGCCAGCTCCACCGGTCCTCCTAATACCTACGAGCAGTACTTC. The encoded protein is CASSTGPPNTYEQYF.

The rearrangement links TRBV6-5 to TRBJ2-1; no clear D. The germline gives CDR1 MNHEY, CDR2 SVGAGI. CDR3 length: 11 amino acids. Trimming removed 8 bases at V and 10 bases at J, with 12 bases between. The CDR3 sequence is CASYSGREQFF. Written as DNA, the CDR3 is TGTGCCAGCTATTCGGGCCGAGAGCAGTTCTTC.

This clonotype was recorded a few times. Here the CDR3 reads CASSLSVAGGQSEQFF. In DNA, the CDR3 is TGCGCCAGCAGCTTATCGGTAGCGGGGGGGCAAAGTGAGCAGTTCTTC. The chain joins TRBV5-1 to TRBJ2-1; TRBD2 aligns across 11 bases. From germline, CDR1 is SGHRS and CDR2 YFSETQ. V shed 2 bases and J 9 bases; nucleotides not matched to a gene: 10. The CDR3 loop spans 16 amino acids.

The V call is TRBV20-1, the J call TRBJ2-7; either TRBD1 or TRBD2 may fit D (5 bases each). The germline V gene encodes CDR1 DFQATT and CDR2 SNEGSKA (reference sequence). Deletions cut 7 bases from V and 6 bases from J, with 16 bases between. The CDR3 totals 12 residues. The CDR3 sequence: CSVTRGAFEQYF. The CDR3 DNA reads as TGCAGTGTAACCAGAGGGGCGTTCGAGCAGTACTTC.

This clonotype was picked up one time. The chain employs TRBV5-1 and TRBJ2-4; D uncertain. V dropped 7 bases and J dropped 0 bases, with 23 bases sitting between them. This CDR3 has 18 amino acids. CDR1 and CDR2 from the germline V gene are SGHRS and YFSETQ. CDR3 protein: CASGPDSRDLIAKNIQYF. CDR3 nucleotide sequence: TGCGCCAGCGGGCCGGATTCGAGAGATTTGATAGCCAAAAACATTCAGTACTTC. Variable domain in full (rest from reference TRBV5-1 and TRBJ2-4): KAGVTQTPRYLIKTRGQQVTLSCSPISGHRSVSWYQQTPGQGLQFLFEYFSETQRNKGNFPGRFSGRQFSNSRSEMNVSTLELGDSALYLCASGPDSRDLIAKNIQYFGAGTRLSVL.

On this clonotype itself: A much larger clone sits a single nucleotide away, making a read error possible. This chain connects TRBV27 to TRBJ2-7, with TRBD1 matching over 8 bases. The CDR3 loop spans 14 amino acids. Germline V CDR1 and CDR2: MNHEY, SMNVEV (reference sequence). CDR3: CACSSDRGFYEQYF. For the CDR3, the DNA is TGTGCCTGCAGTTCCGACAGGGGTTTCTACGAGCAGTACTTC.

Of note for this clonotype: One end of the junction does not line up with germline, which may come from a read error. The chain couples TRBV11-2 to TRBJ1-1, with D maybe TRBD1 (5 bases). The CDR3 sequence is 13 residues long. The germline V gene encodes CDR1 SGHAT and CDR2 FQNNGV. As DNA, the CDR3 is TGTGCCAGCCGACAGACGATGAACGCTGAAGCTTTCTTT. Encoded protein: CASRQTMNAEAFF.

This clonotype was seen a single time. A much more abundant neighbour one base away suggests this may be a read error. The chain uses TRBV7-2 and TRBJ2-1, with D perhaps TRBD1 or TRBD2 (5 bases each). Trimming removed 4 bases from V and 10 bases from J, with 17 bases in between. This CDR3 region has 14 residues. In germline, CDR1 is SGHTA, CDR2 FQGNSA. Here the CDR3 reads CASSSRDPYYEQFF. CDR3 DNA: TGTGCCAGCAGCTCCCGGGACCCCTACTACGAGCAGTTCTTC.

This clonotype was recorded at least ten times. The chain links TRBV5-6 to TRBJ2-7, with D perhaps matching TRBD2 (6 bases). This CDR3 spans 11 amino acids. Trimming pared 4 bases from V and 7 bases from J, leaving 9 bases between. Germline CDR1 reads SGHDT; CDR2 reads YYEEEE. The DNA of the CDR3 is TGTGCCAGCAGCGGGGGACTTGAGCAGTACTTC. Protein product: CASSGGLEQYF. Variable domain in full (rest from reference TRBV5-6 and TRBJ2-7): DAGVTQSPTHLIKTRGQQVTLRCSPKSGHDTVSWYQQALGQGPQFIFQYYEEEERQRGNFPDRFSGHQFPNYSSELNVNALLLGDSALYLCASSGGLEQYFGPGTRLTVT.

As regards this clonotype: One end of the junction is discordant with germline, which a read error may explain. The chain links TRBV27 to TRBJ2-3, with 11 bases aligning to TRBD2. CDR3 length: 17 residues. CDR1 is MNHEY, CDR2 SMNVEV, per germline (reference sequence). The CDR3 here is CASSPVGLAGRTGTQYF. For the CDR3, the DNA is TGTGCCAGCAGTCCCGTCGGACTAGCGGGCCGCACAGGTACGCAGTATTTT.

This clonotype was counted a few times. The chain recombines TRBV12-3 or TRBV12-4 with TRBJ2-1; possibly TRBD2 for D (6 bases). The CDR3 loop spans 12 amino acids. Trimming took off 5 bases at V and 10 bases at J, with 12 bases between the two ends. The CDR3 sequence is CASSPSSVEQFF. CDR3 nucleotides: TGTGCCAGCAGTCCCTCTAGCGTCGAGCAGTTCTTC.

This chain links TRBV3-1 with TRBJ2-5; a possible D gene is TRBD1 (6 bases). Trimming removed 7 bases from V and 5 bases from J, with 20 bases in between. The CDR3 contains 15 residues. CDR1 and CDR2 (germline): LGHDT, YNNKEL (reference sequence). The CDR3 nucleotides read TGTGCCAGCATGGGAACCGACAGGCATTGGGAGACCCAGTACTTC. Translating gives CASMGTDRHWETQYF.

This clonotype was observed many times. The chain has TRBV14 and TRBJ2-7; tentatively, D is TRBD2 (5 bases). CDR1 SGHDN and CDR2 FVKESK come from the germline V gene. The CDR3 extends over 13 amino acids. V was pared by 1 base and J by 5 bases, with 9 bases between. Here the CDR3 reads CASSQVAGNEQYF. Here the CDR3 DNA reads TGTGCCAGCAGCCAAGTGGCCGGGAACGAGCAGTACTTC.